One and the same sample provided the 20 T cell receptor beta chains below, sequenced in a study of blood T cells in healthy people across ages. The authors ran a second PCR of 7 to 11 cycles using a sample-barcoded 5' primer and a J-beta primer mix. TCRdb analysed the 5' RACE reads with MiXCR anew, one entry per CDR3 protein. Of some 900,000 distinct CDR3 sequences listed, about 48% are singletons. Input material: blood. Receptors were obtained from a man aged 25-40 years in good health.

The chain combines TRBV11-3 with TRBJ1-2; D might be TRBD1 (5 bases). V was cut by 5 bases and J by 0 bases, with 13 bases left in between. Germline CDR1 reads SGHNT; CDR2 reads YENEEA. The CDR3 sequence is 15 residues long. The CDR3: CASSPDRDTNYGYTF. The CDR3 nucleotides are TGTGCCAGCAGCCCCGACAGAGATACTAACTATGGCTACACCTTC.

This sequence joins TRBV29-1 and TRBJ2-4, with D possibly TRBD2 on 6 matching bases. The V end was cut by 4 bases, the J end by 0 bases, with 10 bases between. This CDR3 region has 14 residues. The V gene's germline CDR1 is SQVTM and CDR2 ANQGSEA. The CDR3 DNA sequence: TGCAGCGTTGGCGGGACCTCAGCCAAAAACATTCAGTACTTC. Its translation is CSVGGTSAKNIQYF.

This chain links TRBV20-1 with TRBJ1-2, with D possibly being TRBD1 (6 bases). Trimming removed 3 bases from V and 6 bases from J, with 17 bases in between. Germline V gene data show CDR1 as DFQATT and CDR2 as SNEGSKA (reference sequence). This CDR3 region has 14 residues. This chain's CDR3 is CSARTGQNPNGYTF. CDR3 nucleotide sequence: TGCAGTGCTAGGACAGGTCAAAACCCAAATGGCTACACCTTC.

Comments on this clonotype: A much bigger clone sits one base away, suggesting this may be a read error. This sequence joins TRBV20-1 and TRBJ2-7; D is uncertain. This CDR3 has 14 amino acids. V lost 6 bases, J lost 7 bases, and 22 bases lay in between. CDR1 and CDR2 (germline): DFQATT, SNEGSKA (reference sequence). The DNA of the CDR3 is TGCAGTGCACCAGGTGGGGTTTTCTACAATGAGCAGTACTTC. Its protein product is CSAPGGVFYNEQYF.

The chain combines TRBV5-5 with TRBJ2-3; TRBD2 is a possible D gene (5 bases). V lost 4 bases, J lost 1 base, and 13 bases lay in between. Germline CDR1 is SGHKS and CDR2 is YYEKEE (reference sequence). This CDR3 contains 15 residues. The DNA of the CDR3 is TGTGCCAGCAGCCTAGCCGCGACACGCACAGATACGCAGTATTTT. Translation gives CASSLAATRTDTQYF. Combining the CDR3 with reference TRBV5-5 and TRBJ2-3 gives the whole variable domain DAGVTQSPTHLIKTRGQQVTLRCSPISGHKSVSWYQQVLGQGPQFIFQYYEKEERGRGNFPDRFSARQFPNYSSELNVNALLLGDSALYLCASSLAATRTDTQYFGPGTRLTVL.

This clonotype came up a few times. The chain employs TRBV6-2 or TRBV6-3 and TRBJ2-7, with D hard to call. V was clipped by 6 bases and J by 2 bases, with 29 bases between them. The CDR3 loop spans 19 amino acids. Germline values: CDR1 MNHEY, CDR2 SVGEGT. Here the CDR3 DNA reads TGTGCCAGCAGCCCGATCTCTGAACCGGACGGGTTTTTAACCTACGAGCAGTACTTC. This encodes CASSPISEPDGFLTYEQYF.

V and J are TRBV28 and TRBJ2-7; D is uncertain. The assigned J gene may be wrong: the sequence end matches TRBJ2-5 better. In germline, CDR1 is MDHEN, CDR2 SYDVKM. The CDR3 has 14 residues. The CDR3 bases are TGTGCCAGCAGTTTTAGGCCACCCCTAGAGACCCAGTACTTC. Its translation: CASSFRPPLETQYF.

V and J are TRBV14 and TRBJ1-2, with D possibly matching TRBD1 (5 bases). Germline V CDR1 and CDR2: SGHDN, FVKESK. CDR3 size: 13 residues. V gave up 3 bases and J gave up 1 base, with 6 bases separating them. In nucleotides, the CDR3 is TGTGCCAGCAGCCACAGGGTTAACTATGGCTACACCTTC. Its protein product is CASSHRVNYGYTF.

This rearrangement joins TRBV3-1 to TRBJ2-7; perhaps TRBD1 as D (5 bases). Germline-derived CDR1 and CDR2 are LGHDT and YNNKEL (reference sequence). This CDR3 region has 17 residues. The V gene lost 0 bases and the J gene lost 2 bases, with 17 bases spanning the gap. The CDR3 bases are TGTGCCAGCAGCCAAGAGGGTGTGGGGCCAGCAGCCTACGAGCAGTACTTC. Residues: CASSQEGVGPAAYEQYF.

This chain links TRBV12-3 or TRBV12-4 with TRBJ1-2; D remains unclear. The CDR3 runs 12 residues. Trimming took off 6 bases at V and 10 bases at J, with 15 bases between the two ends. CDR3: CASSNKIGAYTF. CDR3 sequence (DNA): TGTGCCAGCAGCAATAAGATCGGAGCCTACACCTTC.

The chain recombines TRBV10-3 with TRBJ2-5; no definite D call. V shed 4 bases and J shed 2 bases, with 8 bases lying between them. Germline CDR1 reads ENHRY; CDR2 reads SYGVKD. CDR3 length equals 13 residues. The CDR3 DNA follows: TGTGCCATCAGTGGGGCGGAACAAGAGACCCAGTACTTC. It encodes CAISGAEQETQYF.

The DNA for the CDR3 is TGCAGTGCTAGAGGGCAGAGACTCTCTGGAAACACCATATATTTT. Its translation is CSARGQRLSGNTIYF. The rearrangement links TRBV20-1 to TRBJ1-3; unclear D gene. This CDR3 has 15 amino acids. Per the germline V gene, CDR1 is DFQATT and CDR2 is SNEGSKA (reference sequence). V dropped 1 base and J dropped 0 bases, with 10 bases sitting between them.

Concerning this clonotype itself: One end of the junction is discordant with germline, which a read error may explain. For the CDR3, the DNA is TGCAGTACTAGAGGGGATCGCCCCGGGACAGGGGGAGATACGCAGTATTTT. It is translated as CSTRGDRPGTGGDTQYF. The chain has TRBV20-1 and TRBJ2-3, with 11 bases that match TRBD1. The CDR3 loop spans 17 amino acids. The germline V gene encodes CDR1 DFQATT and CDR2 SNEGSKA (reference sequence).

The chain recombines TRBV12-3 or TRBV12-4 with TRBJ2-1, with TRBD2 identical over 10 bases. The CDR3 runs to 16 residues. V dropped 2 bases and J dropped 8; count of bases not matched to a gene: 9. The CDR3 protein is CASSLTRSGGAYEQFF. In nucleotides, the CDR3 is TGTGCCAGCAGTTTAACACGCAGCGGGGGGGCCTATGAGCAGTTCTTC.

The chain carries TRBV5-1 and TRBJ2-7, with D unclear. Germline CDR1 SGHRS, CDR2 YFSETQ. The CDR3 is 14 residues long. The V end was cut by 2 bases, the J end by 2 bases, with 11 bases between. The CDR3: CASSLYWGTYEQYF. CDR3 in DNA: TGCGCCAGCAGCTTATACTGGGGAACCTACGAGCAGTACTTC.

CDR3 sequence: CASRPYGPDTQYF. The CDR3 region has the DNA TGTGCCAGCAGACCCTATGGGCCAGATACGCAGTATTTT. V is TRBV25-1 and J is TRBJ2-3; D uncertain. This CDR3 comprises 13 residues. Trimming removed 6 bases at V and 4 bases at J, with 11 bases between. Looked up from germline, CDR1 is MGHDK and CDR2 is SYGVNS.

A few counts support this clonotype. The CDR3, as DNA: TGTGCCAGCAGCTTCCCGCCCAACACTGAAGCTTTCTTT. Its translation is CASSFPPNTEAFF. The rearrangement uses TRBV7-9 and TRBJ1-1; the D is unclear. The CDR3 is 13 residues long. The germline gives CDR1 SEHNR, CDR2 FQNEAQ (reference sequence). Trimming removed 3 bases at V and 2 bases at J, with 7 bases between. The whole variable domain, filled in from reference TRBV7-9 and TRBJ1-1, reads DTGVSQNPRHKITKRGQNVTFRCDPISEHNRLYWYRQTLGQGPEFLTYFQNEAQLEKSRLLSDRFSAERPKGSFSTLEIQRTEQGDSAMYLCASSFPPNTEAFFGQGTRLTVV.

The chain is built from TRBV20-1 and TRBJ2-7, with D possibly TRBD2 on 6 matching bases. Trimming removed 5 bases at V and 4 bases at J, with 24 bases between. The length of the CDR3 is 16 residues. The V gene's germline CDR1 is DFQATT and CDR2 SNEGSKA (reference sequence). CDR3 sequence reads: CSAHTPAGTPSYEQYF. In DNA form, the CDR3 reads TGCAGTGCTCACACCCCCGCAGGGACTCCATCTTACGAGCAGTACTTC.

The chain employs TRBV20-1 and TRBJ2-3; possible D gene TRBD1, 7 bases. There are 17 residues in the CDR3. The V end lost 0 bases, the J end lost 2 bases, and 18 bases lay between the germline ends. The germline V gene has CDR1 DFQATT and CDR2 SNEGSKA (reference sequence). Here the CDR3 DNA reads TGCAGTGCTAGAGATTGGGAGGCAGGGGGATTCACAGATACGCAGTATTTT. Encoded protein: CSARDWEAGGFTDTQYF.

The chain recombines TRBV6-1 with TRBJ2-3; 16 bases agree with TRBD2. The CDR3 runs 18 residues. Germline V gives CDR1 MNHNS, CDR2 SASEGT. Trimming took 7 bases from V and 3 from J; bases not matched to a gene: 10. The CDR3 DNA reads as TGTGCCAGCATGGGACTAGCGGGGGGGCTAGGGGGAACAGATACGCAGTATTTT. It yields the protein CASMGLAGGLGGTDTQYF.